This paragraph reports one TCR beta chain. Read coverage stops 3 residues before the CDR3 terminus; the germline J gene supplies the remainder. This CDR3 has 11 amino acids. CDR1 DFQATT and CDR2 SNEGSKA come from the germline V gene (reference sequence). These data originate in a study of T cells in women clearing cervical HPV infection. Some clones are missing from TCRdb's copy, which holds only in-frame ones; the method was immunoSEQ multiplex PCR. This listing includes more than 25,000 clones. Sample: blood buffy coat. V gene TRBV20-1 combines with J gene TRBJ2-4, with 12 bases aligning to TRBD1. The receptor was isolated from a woman between 18 and 69 years old with a cervical HPV16 infection that either progressed to CIN3+ or cleared (not recorded which). CDR3 DNA (partial): TGCAGTGCTGGGACAGGGGGCGGT. This translates into CSAGTGGG. The full CDR3 is CSAGTGGGQYF.